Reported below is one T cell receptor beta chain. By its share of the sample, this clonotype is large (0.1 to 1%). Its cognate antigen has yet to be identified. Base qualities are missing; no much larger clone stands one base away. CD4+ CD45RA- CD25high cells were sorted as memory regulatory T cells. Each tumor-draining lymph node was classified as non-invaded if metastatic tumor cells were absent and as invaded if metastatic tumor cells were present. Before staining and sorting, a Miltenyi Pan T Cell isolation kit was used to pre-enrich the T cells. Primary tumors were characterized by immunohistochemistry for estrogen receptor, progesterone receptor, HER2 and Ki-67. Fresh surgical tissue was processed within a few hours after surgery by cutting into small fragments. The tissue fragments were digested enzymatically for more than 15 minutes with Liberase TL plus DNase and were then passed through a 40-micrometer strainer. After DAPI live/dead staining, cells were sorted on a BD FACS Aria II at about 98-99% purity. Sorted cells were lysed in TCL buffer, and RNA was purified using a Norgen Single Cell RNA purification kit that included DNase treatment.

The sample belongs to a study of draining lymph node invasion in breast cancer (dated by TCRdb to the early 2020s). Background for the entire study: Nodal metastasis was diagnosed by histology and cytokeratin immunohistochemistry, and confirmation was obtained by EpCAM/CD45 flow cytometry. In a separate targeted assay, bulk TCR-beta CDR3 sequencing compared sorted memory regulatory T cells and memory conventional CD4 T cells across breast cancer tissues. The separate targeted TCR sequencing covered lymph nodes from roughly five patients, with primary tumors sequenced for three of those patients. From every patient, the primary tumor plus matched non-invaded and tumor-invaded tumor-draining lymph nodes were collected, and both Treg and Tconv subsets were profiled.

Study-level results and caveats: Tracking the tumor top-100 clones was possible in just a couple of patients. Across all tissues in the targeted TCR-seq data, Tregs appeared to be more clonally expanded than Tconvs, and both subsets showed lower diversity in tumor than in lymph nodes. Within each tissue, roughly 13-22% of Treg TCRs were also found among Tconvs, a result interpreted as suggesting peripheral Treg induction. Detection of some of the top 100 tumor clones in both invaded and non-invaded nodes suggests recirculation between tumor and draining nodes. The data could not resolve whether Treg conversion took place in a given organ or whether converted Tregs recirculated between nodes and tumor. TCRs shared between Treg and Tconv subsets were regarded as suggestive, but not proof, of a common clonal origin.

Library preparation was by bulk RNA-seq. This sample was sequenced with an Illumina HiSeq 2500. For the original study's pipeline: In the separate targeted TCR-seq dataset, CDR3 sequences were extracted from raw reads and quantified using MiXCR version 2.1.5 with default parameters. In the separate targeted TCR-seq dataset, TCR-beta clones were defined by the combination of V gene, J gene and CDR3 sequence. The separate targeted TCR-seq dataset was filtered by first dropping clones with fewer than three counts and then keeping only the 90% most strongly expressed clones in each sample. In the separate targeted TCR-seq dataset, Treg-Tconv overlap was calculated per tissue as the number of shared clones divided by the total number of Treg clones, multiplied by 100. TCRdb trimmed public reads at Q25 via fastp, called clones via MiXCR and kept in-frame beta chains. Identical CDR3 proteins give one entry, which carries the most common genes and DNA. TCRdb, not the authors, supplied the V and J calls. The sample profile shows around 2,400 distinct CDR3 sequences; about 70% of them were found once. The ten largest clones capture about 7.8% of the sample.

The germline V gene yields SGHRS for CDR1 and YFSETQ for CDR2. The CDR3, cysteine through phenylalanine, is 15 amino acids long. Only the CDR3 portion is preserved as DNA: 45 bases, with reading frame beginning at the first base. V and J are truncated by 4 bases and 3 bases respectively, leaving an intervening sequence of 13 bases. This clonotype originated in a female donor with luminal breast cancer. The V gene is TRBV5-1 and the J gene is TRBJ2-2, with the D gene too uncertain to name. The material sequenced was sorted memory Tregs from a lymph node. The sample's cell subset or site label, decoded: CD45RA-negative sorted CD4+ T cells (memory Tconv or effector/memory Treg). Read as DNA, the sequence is TGCGCCAGCAGCCATACCACCCGGGACACCGGGGAGCTGTTTTTT. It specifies CASSHTTRDTGELFF. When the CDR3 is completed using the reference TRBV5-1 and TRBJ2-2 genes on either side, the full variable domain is KAGVTQTPRYLIKTRGQQVTLSCSPISGHRSVSWYQQTPGQGLQFLFEYFSETQRNKGNFPGRFSGRQFSNSRSEMNVSTLELGDSALYLCASSHTTRDTGELFFGEGSRLTVL.